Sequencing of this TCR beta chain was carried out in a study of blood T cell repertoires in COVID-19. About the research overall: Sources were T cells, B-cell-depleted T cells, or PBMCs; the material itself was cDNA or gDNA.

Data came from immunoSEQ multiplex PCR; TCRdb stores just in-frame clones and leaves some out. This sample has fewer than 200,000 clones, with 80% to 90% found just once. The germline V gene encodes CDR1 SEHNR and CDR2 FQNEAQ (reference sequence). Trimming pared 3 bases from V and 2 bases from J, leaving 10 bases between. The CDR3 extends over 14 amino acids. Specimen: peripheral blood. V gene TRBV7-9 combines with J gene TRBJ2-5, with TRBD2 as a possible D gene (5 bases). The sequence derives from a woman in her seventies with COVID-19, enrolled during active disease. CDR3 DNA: TGTGCCAGCAGCTTGGGCGGGCAGCAAGAGACCCAGTACTTC. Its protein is CASSLGGQQETQYF.